There are a few counts of the clone carrying this T cell receptor (beta chain). These data come from a study of blood T cells in healthy people across ages. Study as a whole: Capture by template switching was about one barcoded beta molecule per two T cells.

The second PCR ran roughly 7 to 12 cycles with a sample-barcoded 5' primer and J-beta primers. TCRdb re-derived calls from the 5' RACE reads in MiXCR, one entry per CDR3 protein. The sample holds about 770,000 distinct CDR3 sequences, roughly 44% seen once. PBMCs numbering at least 7 million were isolated per sample. Germline values: CDR1 MNHNY, CDR2 SVGAGI (reference sequence). V was pared by 0 bases and J by 4 bases, with 9 bases between. The CDR3 extends over 15 amino acids. Sequenced sample: blood. The TCR comes from a man aged 60-69 years in good health. The V and J genes are TRBV6-6 and TRBJ1-4, with D perhaps TRBD1 (5 bases). CDR3 amino acids: CASSYSGGDNEKLFF. CDR3 in DNA: TGTGCCAGCAGTTACTCGGGGGGGGATAATGAAAAACTGTTTTTT.